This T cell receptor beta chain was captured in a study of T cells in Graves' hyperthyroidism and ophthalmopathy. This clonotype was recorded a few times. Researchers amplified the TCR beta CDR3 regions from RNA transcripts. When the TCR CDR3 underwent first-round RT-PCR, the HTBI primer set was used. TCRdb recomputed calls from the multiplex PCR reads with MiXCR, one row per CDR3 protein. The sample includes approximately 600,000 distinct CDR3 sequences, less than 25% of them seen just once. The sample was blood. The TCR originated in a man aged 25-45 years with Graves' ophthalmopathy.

In DNA, the CDR3 is TGTGCCAGCAGCCGCCGGAGCACAGCGAACACTGAAGCTTTCTTT. Encoded protein: CASSRRSTANTEAFF. The chain links TRBV7-2 to TRBJ1-1; D is unresolved. With 5 bases removed from V and 1 base from J, the gap between germline ends came to 14 bases. Germline V gene data show CDR1 as SGHTA and CDR2 as FQGNSA. This CDR3 has 15 amino acids. The variable domain in full, completed from reference TRBV7-2 and TRBJ1-1, reads GAGVSQSPSNKVTEKGKDVELRCDPISGHTALYWYRQSLGQGLEFLIYFQGNSAPDKSGLPSDRFSAERTGGSVSTLTIQRTQQEDSAVYLCASSRRSTANTEAFFGQGTRLTVV.